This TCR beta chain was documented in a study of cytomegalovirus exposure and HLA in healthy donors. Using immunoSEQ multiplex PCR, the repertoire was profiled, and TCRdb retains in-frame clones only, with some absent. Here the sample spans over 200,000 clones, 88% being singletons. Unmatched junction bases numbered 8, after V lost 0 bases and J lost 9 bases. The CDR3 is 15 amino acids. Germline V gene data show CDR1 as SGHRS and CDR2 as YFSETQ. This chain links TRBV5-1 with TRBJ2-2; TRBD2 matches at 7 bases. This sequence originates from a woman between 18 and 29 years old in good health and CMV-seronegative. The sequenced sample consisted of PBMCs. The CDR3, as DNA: TGCGCCAGCAGCTTGGCTGGCGGGGACTACAGGGAGCTGTTTTTT. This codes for CASSLAGGDYRELFF.